The 22 T cell receptor beta chains below come from one sample, sequenced in a study of cytomegalovirus exposure and HLA in healthy donors. PCR used 60 Vbeta primers and 13 Jbeta primers. Some clones are missing from TCRdb's copy, which holds only in-frame ones; the method was immunoSEQ multiplex PCR. The table records some 130,000 clones, about 60% of them present only once. The sequencing input was PBMCs. These receptors originate from a man aged 40-49 years in good health and CMV-seropositive.

J is TRBJ1-5 and V is TRBV4-2, with TRBD1 matching 7 bases. Trimming cost V 6 bases and J 2 bases; bases outside gene matches: 7. Germline CDR1 is LGHNA and CDR2 is YNFKEQ. The CDR3 has 15 residues. CDR3 in amino acids: CASRTYGQGNQPQHF. The CDR3 DNA follows: TGTGCCAGCAGGACTTACGGACAGGGCAATCAGCCCCAGCATTTT.

V is TRBV7-9 and J is TRBJ1-1, with D uncertain. Germline V gene sequence: CDR1 SEHNR, CDR2 FQNEAQ (reference sequence). V gave up 5 bases and J gave up 4 bases, with 20 bases separating them. The CDR3 sequence is 16 residues long. This chain's CDR3 is CASSLGSPGTGTEAFF. The CDR3 coding sequence is TGTGCCAGCAGCCTAGGCAGCCCTGGTACGGGCACTGAAGCTTTCTTT.

The rearrangement joins TRBV11-3 to TRBJ2-7; the D gene is possibly TRBD1 (5 bases). The CDR3 consists of 14 residues. The V gene's germline CDR1 is SGHNT and CDR2 YENEEA. Trimming pared 2 bases from V and 0 bases from J, leaving 8 bases between. As DNA, the CDR3 is TGTGCCAGCAGCTTATATGGGGCCTCCTACGAGCAGTACTTC. Protein product: CASSLYGASYEQYF. The variable domain in full, completed from reference TRBV11-3 and TRBJ2-7, reads EAGVVQSPRYKIIEKKQPVAFWCNPISGHNTLYWYLQNLGQGPELLIRYENEEAVDDSQLPKDRFSAERLKGVDSTLKIQPAELGDSAVYLCASSLYGASYEQYFGPGTRLTVT.

This clone turned up a few times. CDR3 sequence (DNA): TGTGCCATCAGTAGTACTAGCGGGAGGACCGGGGAGCTGTTTTTT. Amino acids: CAISSTSGRTGELFF. This chain joins TRBV10-3 and TRBJ2-2; 12 bases agree with TRBD2. Germline trimming cut 5 bases from V and 5 bases from J; bases unmatched to any gene: 3. The CDR3 length is 15 residues. Germline assignment: CDR1 ENHRY and CDR2 SYGVKD.

The V and J genes are TRBV5-1 and TRBJ1-2, with a weak D call TRBD1 (5 bases). Trimming removed 4 bases at V and 4 bases at J, with 17 bases between. CDR1 SGHRS and CDR2 YFSETQ come from the germline V gene. The CDR3 length is 15 residues. The CDR3 here is CASSPDGIGAYGYTF. The CDR3 DNA is TGCGCCAGCAGCCCGGACGGAATTGGGGCCTATGGCTACACCTTC.

The gene calls are TRBV5-4 and TRBJ2-2, with D hard to call. The germline V and J ends were trimmed by 4 bases and 2 bases, with 9 bases remaining between them. Germline V gives CDR1 SGHNT, CDR2 YYREEE (reference sequence). This CDR3 comprises 14 residues. The CDR3 DNA reads TGTGCCAGCAGCGTCTCTTTAAACACCGGGGAGCTGTTTTTT. It is translated as CASSVSLNTGELFF.

This clone was detected only a few times. This chain joins TRBV7-9 and TRBJ2-7, with 7 positions matching TRBD2. The J segment lost 2 bases and the V segment lost 5 bases, leaving 6 bases of the junction unmatched. Germline V gene lookup returns CDR1 SEHNR and CDR2 FQNEAQ (reference sequence). The CDR3 consists of 14 residues. The CDR3 loop is CASSPTSVAYEQYF. CDR3 DNA: TGTGCCAGCAGCCCAACTAGCGTTGCCTACGAGCAGTACTTC.

The chain combines TRBV6-6 with TRBJ1-4; the match to TRBD1 covers 7 bases. Germline CDR1 reads MNHNY; CDR2 reads SVGAGI (reference sequence). Unmatched junction bases numbered 8, after V lost 6 bases and J lost 4 bases. There are 15 residues in the CDR3. CDR3 protein: CASREITGVNEKLFF. CDR3 in DNA: TGTGCCAGCAGGGAAATCACAGGGGTTAATGAAAAACTGTTTTTT.

This clone has just a few counts. The chain couples TRBV28 to TRBJ2-7; 9 nucleotides align to TRBD1. There are 14 residues in the CDR3. CDR1 and CDR2 from the germline V gene are MDHEN and SYDVKM. V was pared by 6 bases and J by 4 bases, with 7 bases of the junction left unmatched. The CDR3 bases are TGTGCCAGCAGCAAATTGACAGGGGGGTACGAGCAGTACTTC. This gives the protein CASSKLTGGYEQYF.

The rearrangement joins TRBV7-2 to TRBJ1-2; 8 bases agree with TRBD1. The CDR3 is 16 amino acids. Germline values: CDR1 SGHTA, CDR2 FQGNSA. Trimming removed 1 base from V and 5 bases from J; junction bases left unmatched: 9. This CDR3 reads CASSLVAAGGLYGYTF. The CDR3, as DNA: TGTGCCAGCAGCTTAGTTGCGGCAGGGGGCCTTTATGGCTACACCTTC.

The rearrangement uses TRBV2 and TRBJ1-6; weak D call: TRBD1 (6 bases). This CDR3 region has 13 residues. Trimming removed 7 bases from V and 8 bases from J, with 12 bases in between. CDR1 SNHLY and CDR2 FYNNEI come from the germline V gene. CDR3 DNA sequence: TGTGCCAGCATCACAGGGTATGATTCACCCCTCCACTTT. The encoded protein is CASITGYDSPLHF.

The chain combines TRBV19 with TRBJ2-2, with 9 bases matching TRBD1. With V trimmed by 10 bases and J by 5 bases, 11 bases remained unmatched. This CDR3 has 15 residues. Germline V gives CDR1 LNHDA, CDR2 SQIVND (reference sequence). Written as DNA, the CDR3 is TGTGCCACCATTCTCCGGACAGGGGCGACCGGGGAGCTGTTTTTT. Translated: CATILRTGATGELFF.

In this sample, this clone turned up a few times. The chain couples TRBV9 to TRBJ2-5, with D possibly TRBD1 on 5 matching bases. This CDR3 is built from 13 residues. The ends were cut back, 2 bases at V and 4 bases at J, with 9 bases in the middle. Germline loops: CDR1 SGDLS, CDR2 YYNGEE. The CDR3 DNA is TGTGCCAGCAGCGTTAATCAGGGAGAGACCCAGTACTTC. This sequence encodes CASSVNQGETQYF.

The J gene is TRBJ1-6, the V gene TRBV25-1; 9 positions agree with TRBD1. Trimming at V came to 3 bases and at J to 7 bases, leaving 4 bases not matched to a gene. CDR3 length: 15 residues. Germline V gene sequence: CDR1 MGHDK, CDR2 SYGVNS. CDR3 sequence (DNA): TGTGCCAGCAGTGACGGTGGACAGGGGAATTCACCCCTCCACTTT. This sequence encodes CASSDGGQGNSPLHF.

CDR3: CASSPGGLLNTGELFF. Written as DNA, the CDR3 is TGTGCCAGCAGCCCGGGGGGCCTACTGAACACCGGGGAGCTGTTTTTT. The rearrangement uses TRBV9 and TRBJ2-2; a possible D gene is TRBD2 (7 bases). In germline, CDR1 is SGDLS, CDR2 YYNGEE. This CDR3 comprises 16 residues. The V end lost 4 bases, the J end lost 1 base, and 14 bases lay between the germline ends.

The chain uses TRBV28 and TRBJ2-7; possibly TRBD2 for D (5 bases). The V gene's germline CDR1 is MDHEN and CDR2 SYDVKM. V lost 4 bases to trimming and J lost 0 bases, with 13 bases between them. This CDR3 has 15 amino acids. The CDR3 DNA sequence: TGTGCCAGCAGTTGGGGAGCGGCCCCCTCCTACGAGCAGTACTTC. This translates into CASSWGAAPSYEQYF.

The chain couples TRBV2 to TRBJ1-5, with TRBD1 matching over 7 bases. Germline assignment: CDR1 SNHLY and CDR2 FYNNEI. There are 15 residues in the CDR3. J was trimmed by 6 bases and V by 6 bases; bases with no gene match: 11. The CDR3 region is CASREQGLDRQPQHF. The CDR3 region has the DNA TGTGCCAGCAGGGAACAGGGGCTGGATCGTCAGCCCCAGCATTTT.

The rearrangement uses TRBV29-1 and TRBJ1-1, with D possibly matching TRBD1 (5 bases). The germline V gene encodes CDR1 SQVTM and CDR2 ANQGSEA. The CDR3 totals 12 residues. With 3 bases removed from V and 3 bases from J, the gap between germline ends came to 8 bases. CDR3 amino acids: CSVDSGDTEAFF. In DNA, the CDR3 is TGCAGCGTTGATTCGGGGGACACTGAAGCTTTCTTT.

With regard to this clone: One junction end does not reproduce the germline sequence, and a read error may be involved. The V gene is TRBV4-2, the J gene TRBJ2-7, with 7 bases fitting TRBD2. The germline gives CDR1 LGHNA, CDR2 YNFKEQ. The CDR3 contains 14 residues. CDR3 DNA sequence: TGTGCCAGCAGCCAAGACAGCGGGGCCTACAAGCAGTACTTC. The encoded protein is CASSQDSGAYKQYF.

The chain couples TRBV10-3 to TRBJ1-2, with TRBD1 matching 7 bases. CDR3 length: 14 amino acids. V gave up 5 bases and J gave up 4 bases; unmatched junction bases: 7. Germline loops: CDR1 ENHRY, CDR2 SYGVKD. CDR3: CAISFDRAVYGYTF. CDR3 coding DNA: TGTGCCATCAGTTTCGACAGGGCGGTCTATGGCTACACCTTC.

This chain links TRBV5-8 with TRBJ1-2; TRBD1 matches 7 bases. CDR1 is SGHTS, CDR2 YDEGEE, per germline. V dropped 8 bases and J dropped 4; count of bases not matched to a gene: 8. The CDR3 runs 13 residues. CDR3 DNA sequence: TGTGCCAGTATGAAGACAGGGTCCTATGGCTACACCTTC. This codes for CASMKTGSYGYTF.

In this sample, this clone turned up once. The genes are TRBV7-3 and TRBJ2-6, with a tentative D call TRBD1 (6 bases). The CDR3 has 16 residues. The germline V gene encodes CDR1 SGHTA and CDR2 FQGTGA. Between the trimmed V and J ends, which lost 5 bases and 2 bases, there was a span of 13 bases. CDR3 nucleotide sequence: TGTGCCAGCAGCGAAGGAAGGGGGACTGGGGCCAACGTCCTGACTTTC. This gives the protein CASSEGRGTGANVLTF.